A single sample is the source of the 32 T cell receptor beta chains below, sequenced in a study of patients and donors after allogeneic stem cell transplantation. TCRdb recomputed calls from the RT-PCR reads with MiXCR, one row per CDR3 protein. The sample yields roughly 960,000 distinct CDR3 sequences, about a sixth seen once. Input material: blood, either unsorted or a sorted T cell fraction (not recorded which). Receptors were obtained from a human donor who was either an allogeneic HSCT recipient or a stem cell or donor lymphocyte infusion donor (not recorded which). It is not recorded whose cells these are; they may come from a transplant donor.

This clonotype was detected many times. CDR3 amino acids: CASSLGSGNTIYF. DNA for the CDR3: TGTGCCAGCAGTTTAGGCTCTGGAAACACCATATATTTT. The chain joins TRBV12-3 or TRBV12-4 to TRBJ1-3; D not resolved. The CDR3 runs 13 residues. The V end was cut by 1 base, the J end by 0 bases, with 1 base between.

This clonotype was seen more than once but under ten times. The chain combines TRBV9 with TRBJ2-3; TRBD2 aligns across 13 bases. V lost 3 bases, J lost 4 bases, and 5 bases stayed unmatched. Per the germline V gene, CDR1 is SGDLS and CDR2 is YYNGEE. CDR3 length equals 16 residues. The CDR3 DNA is TGTGCCAGCAGCGGCCGACTAGCGGGGGGCTCAGATACGCAGTATTTT. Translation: CASSGRLAGGSDTQYF. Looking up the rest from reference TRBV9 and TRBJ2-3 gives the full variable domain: DSGVTQTPKHLITATGQRVTLRCSPRSGDLSVYWYQQSLDQGLQFLIQYYNGEERAKGNILERFSAQQFPDLHSELNLSSLELGDSALYFCASSGRLAGGSDTQYFGPGTRLTVL.

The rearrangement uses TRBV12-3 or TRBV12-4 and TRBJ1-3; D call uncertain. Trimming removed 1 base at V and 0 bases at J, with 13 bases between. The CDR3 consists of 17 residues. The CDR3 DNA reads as TGTGCCAGCAGTTTAGATAGCGGCGGACTCTCTGGAAACACCATATATTTT. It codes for CASSLDSGGLSGNTIYF.

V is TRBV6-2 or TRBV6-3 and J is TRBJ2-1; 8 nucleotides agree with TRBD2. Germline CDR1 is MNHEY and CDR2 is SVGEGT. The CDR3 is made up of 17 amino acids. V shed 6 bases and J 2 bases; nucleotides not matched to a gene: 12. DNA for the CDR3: TGTGCCAGCAGGCCCGGGTCCCCGGGGGGGCCCTACAATGAGCAGTTCTTC. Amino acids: CASRPGSPGGPYNEQFF.

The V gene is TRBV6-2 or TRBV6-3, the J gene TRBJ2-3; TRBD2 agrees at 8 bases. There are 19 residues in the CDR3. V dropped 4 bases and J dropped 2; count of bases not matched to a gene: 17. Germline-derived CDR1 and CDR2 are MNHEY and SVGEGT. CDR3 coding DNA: TGTGCCAGCAGTTTCTCAGGAGCGGGGGCCCCCGTTGTCACAGATACGCAGTATTTT. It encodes CASSFSGAGAPVVTDTQYF.

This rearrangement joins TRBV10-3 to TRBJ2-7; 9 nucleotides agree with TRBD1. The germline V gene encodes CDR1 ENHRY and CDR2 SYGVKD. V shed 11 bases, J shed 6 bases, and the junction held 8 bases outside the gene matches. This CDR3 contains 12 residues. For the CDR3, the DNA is TGTGCCGCCTCGACAGGGGGAGCCGAGCAGTACTTC. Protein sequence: CAASTGGAEQYF.

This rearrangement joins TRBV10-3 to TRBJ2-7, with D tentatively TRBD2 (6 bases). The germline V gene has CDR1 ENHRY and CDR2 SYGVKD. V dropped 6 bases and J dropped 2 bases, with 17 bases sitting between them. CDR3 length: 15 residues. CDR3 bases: TGTGCCATCAGGCGGGGATGGGACGCCACCTACGAGCAGTACTTC. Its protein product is CAIRRGWDATYEQYF.

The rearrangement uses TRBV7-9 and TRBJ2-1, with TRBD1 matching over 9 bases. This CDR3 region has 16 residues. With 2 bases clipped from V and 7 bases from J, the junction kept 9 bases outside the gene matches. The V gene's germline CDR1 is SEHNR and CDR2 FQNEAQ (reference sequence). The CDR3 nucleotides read TGTGCCAGCAGCTTAACCAACAGGGGGCCGGGGAATGAGCAGTTCTTC. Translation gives CASSLTNRGPGNEQFF.

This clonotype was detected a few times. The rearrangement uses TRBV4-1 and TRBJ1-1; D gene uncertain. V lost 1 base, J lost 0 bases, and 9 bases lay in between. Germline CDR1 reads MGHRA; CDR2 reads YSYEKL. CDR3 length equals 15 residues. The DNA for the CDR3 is TGCGCCAGCAGCCAAGGGGTACAACTGAACACTGAAGCTTTCTTT. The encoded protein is CASSQGVQLNTEAFF.

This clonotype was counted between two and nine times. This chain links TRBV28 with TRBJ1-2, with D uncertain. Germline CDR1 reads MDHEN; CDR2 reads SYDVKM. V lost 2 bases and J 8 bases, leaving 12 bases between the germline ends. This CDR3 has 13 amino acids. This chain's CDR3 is CASSLPEGYGYTF. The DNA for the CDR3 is TGTGCCAGCAGTTTACCTGAAGGCTACGGCTACACCTTC.

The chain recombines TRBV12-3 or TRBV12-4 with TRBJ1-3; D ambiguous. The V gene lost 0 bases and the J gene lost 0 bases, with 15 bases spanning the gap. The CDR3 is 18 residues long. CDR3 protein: CASSLARLPPDSGNTIYF. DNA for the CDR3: TGTGCCAGCAGTTTAGCGCGTTTACCCCCAGACTCTGGAAACACCATATATTTT.

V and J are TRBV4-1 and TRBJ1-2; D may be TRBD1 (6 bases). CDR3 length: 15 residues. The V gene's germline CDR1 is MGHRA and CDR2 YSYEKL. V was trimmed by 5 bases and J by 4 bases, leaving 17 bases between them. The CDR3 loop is CASSLGRGGRYGYTF. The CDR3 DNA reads TGCGCCAGCAGCTTAGGACGCGGGGGCCGCTATGGCTACACCTTC.

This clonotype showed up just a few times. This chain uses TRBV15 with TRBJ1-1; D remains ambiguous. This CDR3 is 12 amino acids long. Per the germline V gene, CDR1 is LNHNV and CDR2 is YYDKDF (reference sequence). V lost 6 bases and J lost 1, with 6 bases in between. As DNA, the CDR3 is TGTGCCACCAGTAGCGGGAACACTGAAGCTTTCTTT. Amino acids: CATSSGNTEAFF.

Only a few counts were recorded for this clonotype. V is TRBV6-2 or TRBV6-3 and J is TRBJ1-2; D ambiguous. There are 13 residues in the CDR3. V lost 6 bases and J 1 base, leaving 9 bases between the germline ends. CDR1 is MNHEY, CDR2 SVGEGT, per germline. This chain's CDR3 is CASRRDFNYGYTF. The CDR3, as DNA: TGTGCCAGCAGAAGAGATTTTAACTATGGCTACACCTTC.

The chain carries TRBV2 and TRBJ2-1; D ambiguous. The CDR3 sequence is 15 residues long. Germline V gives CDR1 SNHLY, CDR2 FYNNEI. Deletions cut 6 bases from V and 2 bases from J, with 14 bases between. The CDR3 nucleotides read TGTGCCAGCAGCAAAACGACAATCACCTACAATGAGCAGTTCTTC. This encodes CASSKTTITYNEQFF.

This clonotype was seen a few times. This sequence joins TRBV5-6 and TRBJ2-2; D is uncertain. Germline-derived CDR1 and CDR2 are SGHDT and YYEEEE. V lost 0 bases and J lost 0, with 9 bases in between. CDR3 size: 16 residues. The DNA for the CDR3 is TGTGCCAGCAGCTTGGTTTGGCAGGCGAACACCGGGGAGCTGTTTTTT. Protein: CASSLVWQANTGELFF.

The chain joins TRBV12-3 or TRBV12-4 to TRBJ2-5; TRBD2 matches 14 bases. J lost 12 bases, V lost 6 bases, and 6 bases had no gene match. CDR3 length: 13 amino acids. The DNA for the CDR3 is TGTGCCAGCAGGACTAGCGGGAGGGCTGACGAGTACTTC. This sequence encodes CASRTSGRADEYF.

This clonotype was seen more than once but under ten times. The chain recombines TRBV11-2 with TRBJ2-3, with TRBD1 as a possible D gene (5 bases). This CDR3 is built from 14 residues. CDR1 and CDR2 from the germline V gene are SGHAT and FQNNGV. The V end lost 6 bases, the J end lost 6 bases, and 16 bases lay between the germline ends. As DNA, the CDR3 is TGTGCCAGCAGTCTACTTCAGGGTCGGGATACGCAGTATTTT. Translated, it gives CASSLLQGRDTQYF.

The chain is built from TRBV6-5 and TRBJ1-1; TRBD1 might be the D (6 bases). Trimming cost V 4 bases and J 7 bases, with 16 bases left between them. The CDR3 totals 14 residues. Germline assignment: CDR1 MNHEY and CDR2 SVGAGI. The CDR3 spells CASSSLDRRDEAFF. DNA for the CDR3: TGTGCCAGCAGTTCCCTCGACAGGAGAGATGAAGCTTTCTTT.

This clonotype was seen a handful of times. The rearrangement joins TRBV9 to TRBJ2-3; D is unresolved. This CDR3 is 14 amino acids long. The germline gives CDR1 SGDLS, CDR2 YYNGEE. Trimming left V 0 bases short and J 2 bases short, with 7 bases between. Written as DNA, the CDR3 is TGTGCCAGCAGCGTAGAGCAGGTCACAGATACGCAGTATTTT. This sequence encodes CASSVEQVTDTQYF.

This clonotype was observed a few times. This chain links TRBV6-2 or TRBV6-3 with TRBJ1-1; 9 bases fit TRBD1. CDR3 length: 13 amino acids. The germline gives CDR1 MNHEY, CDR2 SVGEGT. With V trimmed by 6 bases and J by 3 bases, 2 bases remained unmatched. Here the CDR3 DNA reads TGTGCCAGCAGGAGGACAGGGGACACTGAAGCTTTCTTT. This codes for CASRRTGDTEAFF.

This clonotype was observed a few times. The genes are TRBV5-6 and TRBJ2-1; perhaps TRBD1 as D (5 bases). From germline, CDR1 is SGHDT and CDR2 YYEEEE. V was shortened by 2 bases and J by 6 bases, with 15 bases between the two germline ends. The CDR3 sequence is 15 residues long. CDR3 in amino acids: CASSFVTVFLNEQFF. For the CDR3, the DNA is TGTGCCAGCAGCTTCGTGACAGTATTCCTCAATGAGCAGTTCTTC.

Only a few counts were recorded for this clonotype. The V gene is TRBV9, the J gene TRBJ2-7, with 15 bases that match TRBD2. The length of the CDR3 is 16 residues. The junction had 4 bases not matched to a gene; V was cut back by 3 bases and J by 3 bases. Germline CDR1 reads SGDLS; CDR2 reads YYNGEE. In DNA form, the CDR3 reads TGTGCCAGCAGCGCGGGACTAGCGGGGGGTATCTACGAGCAGTACTTC. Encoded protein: CASSAGLAGGIYEQYF.

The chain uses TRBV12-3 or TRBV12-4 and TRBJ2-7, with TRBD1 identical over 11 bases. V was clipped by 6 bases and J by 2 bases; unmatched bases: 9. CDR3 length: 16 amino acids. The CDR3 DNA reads TGTGCCAGCAGCAACTCGGACAGGGGGCGAACCTACGAGCAGTACTTC. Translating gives CASSNSDRGRTYEQYF.

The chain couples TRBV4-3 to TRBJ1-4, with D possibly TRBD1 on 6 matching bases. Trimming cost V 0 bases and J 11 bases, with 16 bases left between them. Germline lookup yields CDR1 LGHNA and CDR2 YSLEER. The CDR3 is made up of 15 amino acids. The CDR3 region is CASSQDRGQGNKLFF. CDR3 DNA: TGCGCCAGCAGCCAAGATCGAGGCCAGGGGAACAAACTGTTTTTT.

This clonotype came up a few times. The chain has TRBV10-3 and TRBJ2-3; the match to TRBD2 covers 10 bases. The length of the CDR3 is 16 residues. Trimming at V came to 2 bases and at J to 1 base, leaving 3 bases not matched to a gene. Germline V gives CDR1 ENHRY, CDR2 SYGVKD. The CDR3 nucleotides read TGTGCCATCAGTGAGGCGCTAGCGGGGGGCACAGATACGCAGTATTTT. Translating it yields CAISEALAGGTDTQYF.

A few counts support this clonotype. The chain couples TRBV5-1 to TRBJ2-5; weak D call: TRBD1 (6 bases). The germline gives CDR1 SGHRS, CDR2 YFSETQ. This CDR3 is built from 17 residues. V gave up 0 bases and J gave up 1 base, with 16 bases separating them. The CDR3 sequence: CASSLGSTGTIQETQYF. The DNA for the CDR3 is TGCGCCAGCAGCTTGGGTTCTACGGGGACAATCCAAGAGACCCAGTACTTC.

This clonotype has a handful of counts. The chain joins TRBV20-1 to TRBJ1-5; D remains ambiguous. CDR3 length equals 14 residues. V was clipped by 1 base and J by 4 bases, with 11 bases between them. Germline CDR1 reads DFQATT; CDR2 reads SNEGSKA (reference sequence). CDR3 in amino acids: CSARVGTENQPQHF. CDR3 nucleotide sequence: TGCAGTGCTAGAGTAGGTACAGAAAATCAGCCCCAGCATTTT.

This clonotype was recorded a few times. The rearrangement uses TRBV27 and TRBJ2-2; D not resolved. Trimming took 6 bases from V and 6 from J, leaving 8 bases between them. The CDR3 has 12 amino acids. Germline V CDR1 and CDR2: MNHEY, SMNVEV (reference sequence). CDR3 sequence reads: CASSRWSGELFF. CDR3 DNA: TGTGCCAGCAGCCGGTGGTCCGGGGAGCTGTTTTTT.

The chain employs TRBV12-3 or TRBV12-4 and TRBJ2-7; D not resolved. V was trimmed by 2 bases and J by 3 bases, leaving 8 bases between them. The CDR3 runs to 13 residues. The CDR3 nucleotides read TGTGCCAGCAGTTTATGGTCAGACTACGAGCAGTACTTC. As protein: CASSLWSDYEQYF.

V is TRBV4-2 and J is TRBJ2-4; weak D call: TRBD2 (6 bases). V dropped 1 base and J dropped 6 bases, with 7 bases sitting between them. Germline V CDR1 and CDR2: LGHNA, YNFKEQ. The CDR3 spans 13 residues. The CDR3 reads CASSQGGVNIQYF. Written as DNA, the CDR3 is TGTGCCAGCAGCCAAGGGGGGGTAAACATTCAGTACTTC.

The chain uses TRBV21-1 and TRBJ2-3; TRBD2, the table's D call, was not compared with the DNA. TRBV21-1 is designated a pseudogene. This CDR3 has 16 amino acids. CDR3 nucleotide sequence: TGTGCCAGCAGCCTGCTTATAGCGGGAGGGTCCGATACGCAGTATTTT. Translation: CASSLLIAGGSDTQYF.